Here is one TCR beta chain with its context. The CDR3 is 17 residues long. Germline V gene lookup returns CDR1 MDHEN and CDR2 SYDVKM. J lost 6 bases, V lost 6 bases, and 20 bases had no gene match. These data come from a study of cytomegalovirus exposure and HLA in healthy donors. Study background: The 90 to 150 validation repertoires used the same platform as the approximately 670 first-cohort repertoires (as reported by a later analysis).

Sequenced by immunoSEQ multiplex PCR; TCRdb stores in-frame clones only, minus some. The table lists more than 120,000 clones, approximately 86% of them singletons. V gene TRBV28 combines with J gene TRBJ2-7, with TRBD1 identical over 7 bases. The clonotype originates from a man aged 18-30 years in good health and CMV-seropositive. The material sequenced was PBMCs. CDR3 nucleotides: TGTGCCAGCAGCCTAAATTCAGGGGGAGTACTGTTCAGCGAGCAGTACTTC. Amino acid sequence: CASSLNSGGVLFSEQYF. Full variable domain (outside the CDR3, taken from reference TRBV28 and TRBJ2-7): DVKVTQSSRYLVKRTGEKVFLECVQDMDHENMFWYRQDPGLGLRLIYFSYDVKMKEKGDIPEGYSVSREKKERFSLILESASTNQTSMYLCASSLNSGGVLFSEQYFGPGTRLTVT.